The 16 T cell receptor beta chains below all came from one sample that was sequenced in a study of blood T cell repertoires in COVID-19 (dated by TCRdb to the early 2020s). Libraries were constructed by the immunoSEQ multiplex PCR assay. The immuneACCESS repertoire file appears here via TCRdb, limited to in-frame rearrangements. These files lack a portion of the clones; in checked studies, under half of the deficit traces to unresolved V genes, and the cause of the others is not known. For this sample there are nearly 110,000 clones; around 82% appear just once. The leading ten clones occupy about 4% of the sample. Sequenced input: peripheral blood. The receptors derive from a human donor in a cohort sampled during active COVID-19.

The V call is TRBV6-5, the J call TRBJ1-2; D might be TRBD1 (5 bases). Trimming cost V 6 bases and J 4 bases, with 12 bases left between them. Per the germline V gene, CDR1 is MNHEY and CDR2 is SVGAGI. This CDR3 contains 13 residues. The DNA for the CDR3 is TGTGCCAGCAGCACCGACAGAGCCTATGGCTACACCTTC. Its translation is CASSTDRAYGYTF.

J is TRBJ2-1 and V is TRBV6-1; a possible D gene is TRBD1 (6 bases). CDR3 length: 14 amino acids. CDR1 is MNHNS and CDR2 is SASEGT in the germline V gene. Trimming took 3 bases from V and 12 from J, leaving 18 bases between them. CDR3 sequence (DNA): TGTGCCAGCAGTGAGATGGGTCCAGGGGCATTGCAGTTCTTC. Encoded protein: CASSEMGPGALQFF.

The CDR3 coding sequence is TGTGCCAGCAGTTTCTCTTCCGGGACAGAGAACACAGATACGCAGTATTTT. Its translation is CASSFSSGTENTDTQYF. The chain links TRBV28 to TRBJ2-3; 7 nucleotides agree with TRBD1. Germline values: CDR1 MDHEN, CDR2 SYDVKM. The CDR3 length is 17 residues. V lost 3 bases to trimming and J lost 2 bases; unmatched junction nucleotides: 11.

The genes are TRBV7-3 and TRBJ2-3; TRBD2 agrees at 10 bases. The germline gives CDR1 SGHTA, CDR2 FQGTGA. The CDR3 extends over 15 amino acids. V shed 4 bases and J 5 bases; nucleotides not matched to a gene: 6. The CDR3 region is CASSSGAGGGDTQYF. The DNA for the CDR3 is TGTGCCAGCAGCTCCGGAGCGGGAGGGGGAGATACGCAGTATTTT. The variable domain in full, completed from reference TRBV7-3 and TRBJ2-3, reads GAGVSQTPSNKVTEKGKYVELRCDPISGHTALYWYRQSLGQGPEFLIYFQGTGAADDSGLPNDRFFAVRPEGSVSTLKIQRTERGDSAVYLCASSSGAGGGDTQYFGPGTRLTVL.

DNA of the CDR3: TGTGCCAGCAGCTTTGGGACAGGGGGCATAGCTAATGAAAAACTGTTTTTT. Amino acid sequence: CASSFGTGGIANEKLFF. The chain links TRBV5-6 to TRBJ1-4; 12 bases match TRBD1. Germline CDR1 is SGHDT and CDR2 is YYEEEE. J gave up 3 bases and V 2 bases, and 5 bases lay outside the gene matches. This CDR3 contains 17 residues.

V gene TRBV27 combines with J gene TRBJ2-2, with D unclear. V was pared by 2 bases and J by 0 bases, with 4 bases between. This CDR3 contains 14 residues. Germline values: CDR1 MNHEY, CDR2 SMNVEV (reference sequence). The CDR3 DNA reads as TGTGCCAGCAGTTTAACAGCGAACACCGGGGAGCTGTTTTTT. Translating it yields CASSLTANTGELFF.

This clone was seen more than once but under ten times. V gene TRBV7-2 combines with J gene TRBJ2-7; 12 nucleotides agree with TRBD2. The germline CDR1 and CDR2 sequences are SGHTA and FQGNSA. The trim removed 5 bases at V and 4 bases at J, leaving 9 bases unmatched. There are 16 residues in the CDR3. The CDR3 DNA reads TGTGCCAGCAGCCTGGGCCTTGGACTAGCGGGGTACGAGCAGTACTTC. Amino acid sequence: CASSLGLGLAGYEQYF.

This chain connects TRBV6-4 to TRBJ2-1; D is possibly TRBD1 (6 bases). The V gene's germline CDR1 is MRHNA and CDR2 SNTAGT. This CDR3 is 17 amino acids long. Trimming stripped 4 bases from V and 1 base from J, with 17 bases between. The CDR3 sequence is CASSAQGSQGSYNEQFF. In DNA, the CDR3 is TGTGCCAGCAGTGCACAGGGATCCCAGGGGTCCTACAATGAGCAGTTCTTC.

This clone has a handful of counts. This rearrangement joins TRBV6-2 or TRBV6-3 to TRBJ1-1, with 7 bases aligning to TRBD1. CDR1 is MNHEY and CDR2 is SVGEGT in the germline V gene. This CDR3 region has 16 residues. After removal of 2 bases from V and 5 bases from J, the junction contained 11 bases not matched to a gene. Here the CDR3 DNA reads TGTGCCAGCAGTTACGGAGGGGGCCTAGGAATGACTGAAGCTTTCTTT. Amino acids: CASSYGGGLGMTEAFF.

The rearrangement joins TRBV7-8 to TRBJ2-7; maybe TRBD2 (5 bases). Germline V CDR1 and CDR2: SGHVS, FQNEAQ. This CDR3 is built from 15 residues. V gave up 1 base and J gave up 2 bases, with 12 bases separating them. This CDR3 is CASSLGGGGTYEQYF. Written as DNA, the CDR3 is TGTGCCAGCAGCTTAGGCGGAGGAGGTACCTACGAGCAGTACTTC.

The chain uses TRBV2 and TRBJ1-1; 7 bases match TRBD1. V shed 3 bases and J 11 bases; nucleotides not matched to a gene: 18. The germline CDR1 and CDR2 sequences are SNHLY and FYNNEI. The CDR3 has 16 amino acids. CDR3 amino acids: CASSDRGTVGPISAFF. CDR3 DNA: TGTGCCAGCAGTGATCGCGGGACAGTCGGTCCTATTTCGGCTTTCTTT. Using reference TRBV2 and TRBJ1-1 for the parts outside the CDR3, the full variable domain is EPEVTQTPSHQVTQMGQEVILRCVPISNHLYFYWYRQILGQKVEFLVSFYNNEISEKSEIFDDQFSVERPDGSNFTLKIRSTKLEDSAMYFCASSDRGTVGPISAFFGQGTRLTVV.

The chain recombines TRBV4-3 with TRBJ1-2; D not resolved. The germline V gene has CDR1 LGHNA and CDR2 YSLEER. The V end lost 0 bases, the J end lost 7 bases, and 21 bases lay between the germline ends. The CDR3 loop spans 17 amino acids. In DNA form, the CDR3 reads TGCGCCAGCAGCCAAGATCGGAGCGGAGCCCTCATCTTTGGCTACACCTTC. Residues: CASSQDRSGALIFGYTF.

The chain uses TRBV28 and TRBJ1-2, with a weak D call TRBD1 (5 bases). Trimming removed 0 bases from V and 7 bases from J, with 9 bases in between. This CDR3 region has 13 residues. Per the germline V gene, CDR1 is MDHEN and CDR2 is SYDVKM. CDR3 coding DNA: TGTGCCAGCAGTTTATGGGCGGGGCTTGGCTACACCTTC. Translating it yields CASSLWAGLGYTF.

This clone was observed a handful of times. The V and J genes are TRBV7-9 and TRBJ1-1, with a weak D call TRBD1 (6 bases). The ends were cut back, 5 bases at V and 3 bases at J, with 13 bases in the middle. Germline CDR1 SEHNR, CDR2 FQNEAQ (reference sequence). The CDR3 is made up of 14 amino acids. The CDR3 protein is CASSPGGPYTEAFF. The CDR3 DNA sequence: TGTGCCAGCAGCCCGGGGGGGCCCTACACTGAAGCTTTCTTT.

The genes are TRBV5-5 and TRBJ1-5; TRBD1 is a possible D gene (5 bases). Germline CDR1 is SGHKS and CDR2 is YYEKEE (reference sequence). Trimming took 2 bases from V and 4 from J, leaving 16 bases between them. This CDR3 comprises 16 residues. The CDR3 loop reads CASSFGQRDGNQPQHF. The CDR3 bases are TGTGCCAGCAGCTTTGGTCAGCGGGACGGAAATCAGCCCCAGCATTTT.

The chain combines TRBV27 with TRBJ2-2; 7 positions agree with TRBD1. Germline-derived CDR1 and CDR2 are MNHEY and SMNVEV (reference sequence). V was pared by 6 bases and J by 5 bases, with 6 bases of the junction left unmatched. The CDR3 is 14 amino acids. CDR3 protein: CASRRQGETGELFF. The CDR3 DNA is TGTGCCAGCAGGCGGCAGGGGGAGACCGGGGAGCTGTTTTTT.